This TCR beta chain was captured by sequencing in a study of blood T cells in healthy people across ages (dated by TCRdb to the mid-2010s). Study-level background: In model experiments, template switching captured roughly one uniquely barcoded TCR beta cDNA molecule for every two T cells. Age-related changes in TCR beta repertoire diversity were measured in the study by deep sequencing normalized with unique cDNA molecular identifiers. Four age groups were formed from the donors: young (average roughly 15 years), middle-aged (less than 40), aged (around 62) and long-lived (more than 75). Two additional independent replicas of 1 million unique cDNA reads from the same blood draw were analyzed for two donors (one aged 18 to 30 and one aged 80 or older). To avoid experimental bias, donors of different ages were randomly spread across the sequencing lanes.

The germline V gene yields SGHDT for CDR1 and YYEEEE for CDR2. Relative to germline, V is missing 7 bases and J is missing 0 bases, with 7 bases of the junction outside any gene match. The cysteine opens and the phenylalanine closes a CDR3 of 15 amino acids. Only CDR3 DNA remains: 45 bases, in frame from the first base. Overall study outcomes, separate from this receptor: Estimates of total diversity from one million sequenced T cells were regarded as lower bounds and underestimates. Observed TCR beta diversity per million T cells fell roughly linearly with age, and a significant reduction was already apparent by age around 44. Bulk unsorted PBMC profiling prevented conclusive comparison of naive and antigen-experienced compartments. Compared with the aged group, the long-lived group had more naive CD4+ T cells, fewer expanded clones and increased TCR diversity, suggesting age selection. Observed TCR beta diversity correlated strongly with the percentage of naive T cells measured by flow cytometry. Donor CMV infection status was unknown, potentially confounding age-related changes in expanded clonotypes.

Systemically healthy Caucasian individuals from Russia, 35 to 50 in total and aged about 6 to 95 years, were included as donors. Each donor gave approximately 9.3 milliliters of peripheral blood, collected into EDTA-treated Vacutainer tubes. Ficoll-Paque density-gradient centrifugation was used to isolate PBMCs, with at least 6 million obtained per sample. Total RNA, at least 6 micrograms per sample, was extracted from PBMCs with Trizol reagent. The percentages of naive CD45RAhigh/CD27high T cells were determined by flow cytometry on a PBMC aliquot from every donor. Library method: 5' RACE. The sequencing machine was an Illumina HiSeq 2500. The second PCR ran for about 6 to 12 cycles and used a J-beta primer mix along with a sample-barcoded 5' primer. A template-switch 5' adaptor carrying 12 random nucleotides introduced a unique molecular identifier onto each TCR beta cDNA molecule. Each sample yielded at least 2.5 million CDR3-containing paired-end reads. First-strand cDNA synthesis was performed from all RNA using the Mint cDNA synthesis kit, with priming by a TRBC-specific oligonucleotide. Following uracil-DNA glycosylase treatment, a first 18-cycle PCR with universal primers M1SS and BC2_uni_R was performed on all cDNA. The paper's processing steps were these. For normalization, 1 million high-quality reads were randomly selected from each sample, with every read carrying a distinct molecular identifier. Instead of being binned into consensus sequences, reads with shared molecular identifiers were discarded. MiTCR, run with a Q25 quality threshold and the strictest error-elimination algorithm, handled CDR3 identification, clonotype clustering and error correction. A nonparametric unseen species model with Euler transformation was used to estimate lower-bound total TCR beta diversity. The public sequencing data were trimmed at Q25 with fastp and processed into clonotypes with MiXCR by TCRdb, which kept only in-frame beta chains. Rows are unified per CDR3 protein, each entry keeping the most common DNA and genes. The V and J calls here are based on TCRdb, not the publication. The sample table holds 1.5 million or so distinct CDR3 sequences, of which around 40% were seen once. The biggest ten clones account for approximately 4.1% of the sample.

Notes on this clonotype: It lacks a known antigen. No qualities accompany the bases; no much larger clone lies one base away.

The source of this sequence is a woman aged 18-29 years in good health. The specimen sequenced was blood. The V and J segments used are TRBV5-6 and TRBJ2-4, with 7 bases in between that match TRBD2. CDR3 sequence: CASEVRGVAKNIQYF. The sequenced DNA is TGTGCCAGCGAAGTCCGGGGGGTAGCCAAAAACATTCAGTACTTC. The full variable domain, with segments outside the CDR3 supplied by the reference TRBV5-6 and TRBJ2-4 proteins, appears as DAGVTQSPTHLIKTRGQQVTLRCSPKSGHDTVSWYQQALGQGPQFIFQYYEEEERQRGNFPDRFSGHQFPNYSSELNVNALLLGDSALYLCASEVRGVAKNIQYFGAGTRLSVL.